This T cell receptor beta chain was identified during a study of blood T cell repertoires in COVID-19. Sequencing was performed with immunoSEQ multiplex PCR; in TCRdb, only in-frame clones are kept and a portion is missing. The sample lists hundreds of thousands of clones; 87% were seen once. Those enrolled, adults aged about 18 to 89 years, came from roughly 23 US areas. Participant reports of clinical history set cohort assignment. The ends lost 0 bases at V and 4 bases at J; junction bases unmatched: 6. The CDR3 has 16 amino acids. Germline CDR1 and CDR2: MNHEY and SVGAGI. The chain is built from TRBV6-5 and TRBJ2-3; 8 bases match TRBD1. The sequence came from a woman aged 45-60 years who had recovered from COVID-19. Sample: PBMCs or T cells enriched from blood (not recorded which). The CDR3 loop reads CASSYSRGRQADTQYF. The CDR3 nucleotides read TGTGCCAGCAGTTACTCCAGGGGGCGACAGGCAGATACGCAGTATTTT.